The 8 T cell receptor beta chains presented below share a single source sample, sequenced in a study of STAT3 mutations in large granular lymphocyte leukemia. Study-level results: Every T-LGLL patient had at least one immunodominant TCRbeta clonotype.

Sequencing used immunoSEQ multiplex PCR; TCRdb keeps in-frame clones, though not all of them. The sample yields about 20,000 clones, about 90% seen once. No cognate antigen is known for these TCRs. Input material: peripheral blood mononuclear cells. The source is a man in his 60s with T-cell large granular lymphocyte leukemia. Some clones in this sample may be carry-over from other donors' samples.

This chain joins TRBV6-6 and TRBJ1-4; D ambiguous. V lost 5 bases to trimming and J lost 7 bases, with 14 bases between them. Germline CDR1 is MNHNY and CDR2 is SVGAGI (reference sequence). This CDR3 contains 14 residues. The CDR3 DNA reads TGTGCCAGCAGTGGCTCCGGAAGAGGTGAAAAACTGTTTTTT. Translation gives CASSGSGRGEKLFF.

The CDR3 loop is CASSSDGGRFYNEQFF. The CDR3, as DNA: TGTGCCAGCAGTTCTGACGGAGGCCGCTTCTACAATGAGCAGTTCTTC. The rearrangement uses TRBV7-3 and TRBJ2-1; a possible D gene is TRBD2 (5 bases). The CDR3 totals 16 residues. Germline CDR1 is SGHTA and CDR2 is FQGTGA. The V and J ends lost 6 bases and 3 bases respectively, with 18 bases between them.

The V and J genes are TRBV7-2 and TRBJ2-7; 8 bases map to TRBD2. Losses at the gene ends were 7 bases for V and 2 bases for J; bases not matched to a gene: 10. The CDR3 consists of 15 residues. Germline values: CDR1 SGHTA, CDR2 FQGNSA. CDR3: CASTPGGAVPYEQYF. The CDR3 region has the DNA TGTGCCAGCACCCCGGGGGGGGCGGTCCCCTACGAGCAGTACTTC.

The V call is TRBV2, the J call TRBJ2-5; the D is unclear. V was clipped by 8 bases and J by 5 bases, with 12 bases between them. The CDR3 covers 12 residues. In germline, CDR1 is SNHLY, CDR2 FYNNEI. This CDR3 reads CASGINRETQYF. For the CDR3, the DNA is TGTGCCAGCGGCATCAATCGGGAGACCCAGTACTTC.

The rearrangement uses TRBV4-2 and TRBJ2-7, with a possible D match to TRBD2 (5 bases). CDR1 is LGHNA, CDR2 YNFKEQ, per germline. The ends were cut back, 8 bases at V and 5 bases at J, with 16 bases in the middle. There are 13 residues in the CDR3. The DNA of the CDR3 is TGTGCCAGCCTGCGGGCAGCCCGGGACGAGCAGTACTTC. Residues: CASLRAARDEQYF.

V gene TRBV10-3 combines with J gene TRBJ2-3, with TRBD2 identical over 15 bases. The germline V gene encodes CDR1 ENHRY and CDR2 SYGVKD. The CDR3 spans 16 residues. V trimming: 4 bases; J trimming: 4 bases; junction bases outside the gene matches: 3. Written as DNA, the CDR3 is TGTGCCATCAGTGCCGGACTAGCGGGAGGGCCAGATACGCAGTATTTT. Its protein is CAISAGLAGGPDTQYF.

The V call is TRBV29-1, the J call TRBJ1-2; TRBD1 might be the D (5 bases). The V end was cut by 6 bases, the J end by 6 bases, with 8 bases between. Germline lookup yields CDR1 SQVTM and CDR2 ANQGSEA. The CDR3 covers 10 residues. CDR3 in DNA: TGCAGCGTCCAGGGAGATGGCTACACCTTC. Its translation: CSVQGDGYTF.

The CDR3: CASSEGLAETYEQYF. The CDR3 nucleotides are TGTGCCAGCAGCGAAGGACTAGCGGAAACCTACGAGCAGTACTTC. The chain recombines TRBV9 with TRBJ2-7, with 10 bases fitting TRBD2. The CDR3 covers 15 residues. CDR1 and CDR2 (germline): SGDLS, YYNGEE. With V trimmed by 3 bases and J by 2 bases, 5 bases remained unmatched.